This T cell receptor (beta chain) was found in a study of tumor and adjacent non-tumor tissue in lung cancer. Study-level background: Approximately 4.2 million productive TCRbeta reads were obtained per sample on average.

CDR3 size: 15 residues. After removal of 4 bases from V and 4 bases from J, the junction contained 6 bases not matched to a gene. CDR1 and CDR2 (germline): LGHNA, YNFKEQ. This clonotype was counted between two and nine times. This sample's RNA came from whole unsorted tissue. A modified ARM-PCR protocol with three rounds of nested PCR amplified TCRbeta. One entry per CDR3 protein results from TCRdb running MiXCR on the multiplex PCR reads. Of 200,000 or so distinct CDR3 sequences in the sample, about two thirds were seen once. The chain combines TRBV4-2 with TRBJ1-2; 10 nucleotides line up with TRBD1. Material: lung tumor tissue. The receptor was derived from a man aged 60 to 75 with non-small cell lung cancer. The CDR3 nucleotides are TGTGCCAGCAGCCGGGGGACAGGGGCATTCTATGGCTACACCTTC. The encoded protein is CASSRGTGAFYGYTF.